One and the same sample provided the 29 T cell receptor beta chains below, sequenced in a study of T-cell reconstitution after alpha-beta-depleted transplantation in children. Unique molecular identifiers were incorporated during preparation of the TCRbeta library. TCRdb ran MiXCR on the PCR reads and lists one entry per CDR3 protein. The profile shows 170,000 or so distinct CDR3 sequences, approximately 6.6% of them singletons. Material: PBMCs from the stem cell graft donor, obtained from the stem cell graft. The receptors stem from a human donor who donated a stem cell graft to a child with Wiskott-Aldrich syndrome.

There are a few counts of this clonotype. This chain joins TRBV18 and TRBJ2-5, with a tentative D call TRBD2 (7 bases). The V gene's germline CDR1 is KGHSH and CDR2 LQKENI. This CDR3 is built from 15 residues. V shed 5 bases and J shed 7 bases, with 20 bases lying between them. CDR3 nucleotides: TGTGCCAGCTCAGGAAGGACAGACCCGGGGGGGACCCAGTACTTC. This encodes CASSGRTDPGGTQYF.

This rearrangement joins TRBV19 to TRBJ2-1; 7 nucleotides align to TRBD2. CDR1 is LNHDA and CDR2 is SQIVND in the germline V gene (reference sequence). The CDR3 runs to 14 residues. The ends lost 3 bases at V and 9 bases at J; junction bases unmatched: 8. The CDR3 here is CASSIGGSGGEQFF. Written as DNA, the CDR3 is TGTGCCAGTAGTATTGGAGGTTCGGGAGGTGAGCAGTTCTTC.

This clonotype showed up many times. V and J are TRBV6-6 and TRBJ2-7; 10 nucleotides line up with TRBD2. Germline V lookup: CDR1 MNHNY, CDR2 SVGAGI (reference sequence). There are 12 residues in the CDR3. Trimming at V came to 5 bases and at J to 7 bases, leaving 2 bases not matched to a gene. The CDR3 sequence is CASSQLAGEQYF. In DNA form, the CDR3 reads TGTGCCAGCAGTCAACTAGCGGGAGAGCAGTACTTC.

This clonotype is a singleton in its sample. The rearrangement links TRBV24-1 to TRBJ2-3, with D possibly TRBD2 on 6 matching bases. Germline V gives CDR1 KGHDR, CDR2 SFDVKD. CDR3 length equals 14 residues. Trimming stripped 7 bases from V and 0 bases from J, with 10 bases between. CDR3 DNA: TGTGCCACCAGCGCTAGCGAAAGCACAGATACGCAGTATTTT. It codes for CATSASESTDTQYF.

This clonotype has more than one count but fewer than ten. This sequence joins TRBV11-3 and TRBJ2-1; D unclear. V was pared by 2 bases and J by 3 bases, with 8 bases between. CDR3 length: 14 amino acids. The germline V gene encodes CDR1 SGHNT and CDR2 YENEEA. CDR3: CASSLSGSYNEQFF. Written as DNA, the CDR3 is TGTGCCAGCAGCTTATCAGGTAGCTACAATGAGCAGTTCTTC.

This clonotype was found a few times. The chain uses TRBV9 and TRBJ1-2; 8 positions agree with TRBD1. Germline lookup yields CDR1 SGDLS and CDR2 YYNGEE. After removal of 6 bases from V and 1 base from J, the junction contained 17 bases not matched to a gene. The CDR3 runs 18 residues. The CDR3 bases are TGTGCCAGCACTCGGACAGGGACTATCTATGGGGATAACTATGGCTACACCTTC. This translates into CASTRTGTIYGDNYGYTF.

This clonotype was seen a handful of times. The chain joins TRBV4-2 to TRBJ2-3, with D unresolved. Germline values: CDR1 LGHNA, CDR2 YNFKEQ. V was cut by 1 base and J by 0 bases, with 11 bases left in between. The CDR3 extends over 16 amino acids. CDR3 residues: CASSQASDWSTDTQYF. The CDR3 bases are TGTGCCAGCAGCCAAGCATCCGACTGGAGCACAGATACGCAGTATTTT.

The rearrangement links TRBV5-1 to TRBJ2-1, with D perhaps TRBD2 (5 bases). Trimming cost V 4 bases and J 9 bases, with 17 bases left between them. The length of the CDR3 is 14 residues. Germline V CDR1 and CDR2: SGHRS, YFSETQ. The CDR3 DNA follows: TGCGCCAGCAGCCCGTTCGAGGGATCCAGTGAGCAGTTCTTC. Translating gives CASSPFEGSSEQFF.

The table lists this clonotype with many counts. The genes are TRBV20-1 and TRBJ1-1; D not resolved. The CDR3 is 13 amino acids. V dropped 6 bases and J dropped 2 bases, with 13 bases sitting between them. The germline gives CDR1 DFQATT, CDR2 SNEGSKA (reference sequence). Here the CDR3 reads CSAVPERNTEAFF. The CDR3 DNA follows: TGCAGTGCCGTCCCGGAGCGTAACACTGAAGCTTTCTTT.

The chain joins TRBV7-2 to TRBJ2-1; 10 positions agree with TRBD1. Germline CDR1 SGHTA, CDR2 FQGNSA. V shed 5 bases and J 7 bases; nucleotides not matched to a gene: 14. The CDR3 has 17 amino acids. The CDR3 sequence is CASSRPGQGIERNEQFF. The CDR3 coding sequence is TGTGCCAGCAGCCGGCCGGGACAGGGGATTGAAAGGAATGAGCAGTTCTTC.

CDR3 sequence reads: CASSPTPGLPADTQYF. CDR3 nucleotides: TGTGCCAGCAGCCCGACCCCCGGACTCCCGGCAGATACGCAGTATTTT. The chain combines TRBV7-9 with TRBJ2-3, with D possibly TRBD2 on 5 matching bases. The CDR3 is made up of 16 amino acids. Per the germline V gene, CDR1 is SEHNR and CDR2 is FQNEAQ (reference sequence). The germline V and J ends were trimmed by 5 bases and 4 bases, with 19 bases remaining between them.

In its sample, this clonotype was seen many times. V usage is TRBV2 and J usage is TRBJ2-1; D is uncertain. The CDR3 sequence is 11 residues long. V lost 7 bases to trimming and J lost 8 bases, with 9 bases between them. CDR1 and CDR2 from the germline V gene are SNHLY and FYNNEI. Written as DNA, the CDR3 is TGTGCCAGCAACCTCCGGCATGAGCAGTTCTTC. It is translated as CASNLRHEQFF.

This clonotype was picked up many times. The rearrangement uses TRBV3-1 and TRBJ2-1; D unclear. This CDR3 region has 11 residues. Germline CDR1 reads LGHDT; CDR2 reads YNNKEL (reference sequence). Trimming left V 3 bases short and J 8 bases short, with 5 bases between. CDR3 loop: CASSQYYEQFF. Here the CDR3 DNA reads TGTGCCAGCAGCCAGTACTATGAGCAGTTCTTC.

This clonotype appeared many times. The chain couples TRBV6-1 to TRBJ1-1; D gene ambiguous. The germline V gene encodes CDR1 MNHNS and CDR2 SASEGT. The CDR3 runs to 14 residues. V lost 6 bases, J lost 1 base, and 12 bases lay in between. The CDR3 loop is CASRPERGNTEAFF. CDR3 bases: TGTGCCAGCAGACCGGAGCGGGGGAACACTGAAGCTTTCTTT.

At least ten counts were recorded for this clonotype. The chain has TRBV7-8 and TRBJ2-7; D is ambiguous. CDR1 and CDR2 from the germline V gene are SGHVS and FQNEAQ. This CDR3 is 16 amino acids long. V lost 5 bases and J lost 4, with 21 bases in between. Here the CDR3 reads CASSPPLRLAKYEQYF. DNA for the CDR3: TGTGCCAGCAGCCCCCCGCTGAGACTGGCAAAATACGAGCAGTACTTC.

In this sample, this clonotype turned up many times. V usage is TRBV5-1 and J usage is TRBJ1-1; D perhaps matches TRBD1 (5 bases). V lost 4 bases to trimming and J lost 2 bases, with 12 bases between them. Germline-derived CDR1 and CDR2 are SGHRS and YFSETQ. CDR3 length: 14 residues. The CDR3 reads CASSELGGNTEAFF. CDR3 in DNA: TGCGCCAGCAGCGAGCTCGGGGGAAACACTGAAGCTTTCTTT.

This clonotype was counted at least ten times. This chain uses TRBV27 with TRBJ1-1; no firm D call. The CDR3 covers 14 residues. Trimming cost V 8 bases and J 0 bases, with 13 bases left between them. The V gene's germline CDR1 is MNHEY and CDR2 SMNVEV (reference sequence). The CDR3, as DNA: TGTGCCAGCTGCACGCTAGGCATGAACACTGAAGCTTTCTTT. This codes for CASCTLGMNTEAFF.

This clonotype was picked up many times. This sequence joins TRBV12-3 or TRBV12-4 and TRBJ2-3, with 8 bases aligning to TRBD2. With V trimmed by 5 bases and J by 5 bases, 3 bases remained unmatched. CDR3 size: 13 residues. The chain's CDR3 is CASSTRGGDTQYF. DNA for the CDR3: TGTGCCAGCAGTACCCGGGGGGGAGATACGCAGTATTTT.

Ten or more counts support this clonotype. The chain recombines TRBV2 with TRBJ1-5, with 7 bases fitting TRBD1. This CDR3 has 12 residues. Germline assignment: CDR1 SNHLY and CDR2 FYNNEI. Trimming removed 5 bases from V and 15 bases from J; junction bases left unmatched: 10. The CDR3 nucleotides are TGTGCCAGCAGTAATGACAGGGCACGGACGCATTTT. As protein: CASSNDRARTHF.

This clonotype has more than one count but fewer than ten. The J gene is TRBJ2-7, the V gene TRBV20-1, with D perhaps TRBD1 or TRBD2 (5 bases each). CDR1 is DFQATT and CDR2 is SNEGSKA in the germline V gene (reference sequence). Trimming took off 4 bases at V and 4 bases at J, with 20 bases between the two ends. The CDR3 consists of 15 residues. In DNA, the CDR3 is TGCAGTGCTAACCGCCGGGACCGCTCTTCGTACGAGCAGTACTTC. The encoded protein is CSANRRDRSSYEQYF.

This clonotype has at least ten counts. The DNA for the CDR3 is TGTGCCAGCAGCCCTTACGGACAGGGCGCGGCTGAGCAGTTCTTC. This gives the protein CASSPYGQGAAEQFF. The chain employs TRBV14 and TRBJ2-1; TRBD1 agrees at 8 bases. V was pared by 4 bases and J by 9 bases, with 11 bases of the junction left unmatched. Looked up from germline, CDR1 is SGHDN and CDR2 is FVKESK. The CDR3 runs to 15 residues.

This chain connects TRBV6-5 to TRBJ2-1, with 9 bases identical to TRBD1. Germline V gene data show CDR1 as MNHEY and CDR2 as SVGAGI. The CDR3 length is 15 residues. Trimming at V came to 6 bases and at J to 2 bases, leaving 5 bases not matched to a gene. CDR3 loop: CASSGQGWTYNEQFF. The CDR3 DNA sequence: TGTGCCAGCAGCGGACAGGGGTGGACCTACAATGAGCAGTTCTTC.

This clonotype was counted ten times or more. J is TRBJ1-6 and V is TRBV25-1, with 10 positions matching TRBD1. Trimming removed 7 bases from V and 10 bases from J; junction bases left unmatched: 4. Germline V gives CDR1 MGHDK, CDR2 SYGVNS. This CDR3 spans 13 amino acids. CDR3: CASNGQGDSPLHF. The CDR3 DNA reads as TGTGCCAGCAACGGACAGGGGGACTCACCCCTCCACTTT.

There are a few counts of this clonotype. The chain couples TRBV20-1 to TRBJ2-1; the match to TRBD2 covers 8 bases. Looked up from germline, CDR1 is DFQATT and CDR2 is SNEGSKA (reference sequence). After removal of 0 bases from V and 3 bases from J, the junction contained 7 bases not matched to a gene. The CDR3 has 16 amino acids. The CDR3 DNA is TGCAGTGCTAGAGACATACTGAGCGGGAGCTACAATGAGCAGTTCTTC. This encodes CSARDILSGSYNEQFF.

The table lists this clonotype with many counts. The CDR3 is CATSDPSGQGVGDTQYF. As DNA, the CDR3 is TGTGCCACCAGTGATCCCAGCGGACAGGGGGTTGGAGATACGCAGTATTTT. The chain joins TRBV24-1 to TRBJ2-3; TRBD1 aligns across 10 bases. Germline loops: CDR1 KGHDR, CDR2 SFDVKD. Germline trimming cut 3 bases from V and 5 bases from J; bases unmatched to any gene: 10. The CDR3 is 17 amino acids.

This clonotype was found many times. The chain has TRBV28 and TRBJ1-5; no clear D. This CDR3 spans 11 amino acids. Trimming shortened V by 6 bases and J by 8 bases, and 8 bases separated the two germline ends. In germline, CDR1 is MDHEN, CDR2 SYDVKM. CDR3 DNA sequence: TGTGCCAGCAGACGATCAGAGCCCCAGCATTTT. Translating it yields CASRRSEPQHF.

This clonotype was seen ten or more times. The CDR3 loop reads CASRAVAGRTGELFF. CDR3 DNA sequence: TGTGCCAGTCGTGCGGTTGCGGGTCGGACCGGGGAGCTGTTTTTT. V usage is TRBV6-1 and J usage is TRBJ2-2; a possible D gene is TRBD2 (5 bases). The CDR3 is 15 amino acids. Trimming removed 9 bases from V and 5 bases from J, with 19 bases in between. Germline assignment: CDR1 MNHNS and CDR2 SASEGT.

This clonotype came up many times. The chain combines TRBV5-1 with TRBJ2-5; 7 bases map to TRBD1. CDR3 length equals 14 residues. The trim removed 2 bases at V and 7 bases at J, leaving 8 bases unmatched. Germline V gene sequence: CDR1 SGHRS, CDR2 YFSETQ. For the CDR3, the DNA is TGCGCCAGCAGCTTAGGGGACAGCAGGACGACCCAGTACTTC. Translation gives CASSLGDSRTTQYF.

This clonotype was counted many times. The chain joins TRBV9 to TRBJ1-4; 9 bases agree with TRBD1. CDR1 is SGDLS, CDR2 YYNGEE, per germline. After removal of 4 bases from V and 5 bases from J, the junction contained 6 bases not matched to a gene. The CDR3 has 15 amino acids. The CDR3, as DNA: TGTGCCAGCAGCACTTGGACAGGGGAGAATGAAAAACTGTTTTTT. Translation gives CASSTWTGENEKLFF.